This TCR beta chain appears in the sequencing data of a study of T cell responses to AZD1222 COVID-19 vaccine. Some clones are missing from TCRdb's copy, which holds only in-frame ones; the method was immunoSEQ multiplex PCR. The sample consists of around 140,000 clones, 85% to 90% of them appearing once. Germline V gene sequence: CDR1 MRHNA, CDR2 SNTAGT. V dropped 7 bases and J dropped 4; count of bases not matched to a gene: 6. The CDR3 is made up of 14 amino acids. This clonotype was sampled from an adult in good health. The rearrangement links TRBV6-4 to TRBJ2-1, with TRBD2 matching 8 bases. Sequencing used peripheral blood, obtained on day 0 of AZD1222 vaccination. The CDR3 nucleotides read TGTGCCAGCAACGCCAGCGGGGGTTACAATGAGCAGTTCTTC. Amino acids: CASNASGGYNEQFF.